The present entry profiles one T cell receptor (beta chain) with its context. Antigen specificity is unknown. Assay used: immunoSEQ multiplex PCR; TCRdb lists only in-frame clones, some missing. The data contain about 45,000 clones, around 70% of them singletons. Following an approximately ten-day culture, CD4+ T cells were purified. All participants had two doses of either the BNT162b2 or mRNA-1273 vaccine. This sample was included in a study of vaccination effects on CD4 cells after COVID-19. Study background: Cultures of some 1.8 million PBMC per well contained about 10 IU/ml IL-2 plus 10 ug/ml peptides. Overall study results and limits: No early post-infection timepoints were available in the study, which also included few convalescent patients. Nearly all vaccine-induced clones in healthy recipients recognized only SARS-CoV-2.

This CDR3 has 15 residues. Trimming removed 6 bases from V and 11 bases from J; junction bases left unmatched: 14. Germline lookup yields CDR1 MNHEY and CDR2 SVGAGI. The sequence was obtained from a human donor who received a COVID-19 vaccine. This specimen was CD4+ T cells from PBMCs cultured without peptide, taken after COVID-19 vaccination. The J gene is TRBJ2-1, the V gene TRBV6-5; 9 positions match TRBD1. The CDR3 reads CASRSSTGTGRKQFF. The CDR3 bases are TGTGCCAGCAGATCTAGCACCGGGACAGGGAGAAAGCAGTTCTTC.